This passage covers 3 T cell receptor beta chains from one sample sequenced in a study of T-cell memory formation after mild COVID-19. Using its own MiXCR run on the 5' RACE reads, TCRdb lists one record per CDR3 protein. The sample has approximately 300,000 distinct CDR3 sequences, roughly 15% seen once. Sequencing was done on a sample of PBMCs or a T cell subset sorted from them (not recorded which). The receptors derive from a man younger than 35 who had mild COVID-19 (a few samples of this study predate the infection). Cell type and time point are not known.

The chain joins TRBV7-2 to TRBJ1-3; no firm D call. The V and J ends lost 5 bases and 1 base respectively, with 12 bases between them. Per the germline V gene, CDR1 is SGHTA and CDR2 is FQGNSA. The CDR3 totals 15 residues. The CDR3 spells CASSPRGASGNTIYF. CDR3 DNA: TGTGCCAGCAGCCCCCGGGGAGCTTCTGGAAACACCATATATTTT.

This clonotype was recorded a few times. This sequence joins TRBV5-4 and TRBJ1-2; 7 nucleotides line up with TRBD1. Germline-derived CDR1 and CDR2 are SGHNT and YYREEE (reference sequence). The V and J ends lost 5 bases and 8 bases, in that order; junction bases with no gene match: 6. The CDR3 has 12 amino acids. The CDR3 nucleotides read TGTGCCAGCAGTGAGGGGGCGTACGGCTACACCTTC. This codes for CASSEGAYGYTF.

The chain recombines TRBV15 with TRBJ2-1; D call uncertain. The V gene lost 0 bases and the J gene lost 0 bases, with 6 bases spanning the gap. Germline V gene sequence: CDR1 LNHNV, CDR2 YYDKDF (reference sequence). This CDR3 has 15 amino acids. The CDR3 spells CATSRDPDSYNEQFF. DNA of the CDR3: TGTGCCACCAGCAGAGACCCCGACTCCTACAATGAGCAGTTCTTC.